Below, 20 T cell receptor beta chains from the same sample are listed, as sequenced in a study of T cell changes during pregnancy in multiple sclerosis. Sequenced by immunoSEQ multiplex PCR; TCRdb stores in-frame clones only, minus some. Of around 100,000 clones listed, 75% to 95% are singletons. The sample in question was peripheral blood, obtained in the second trimester of pregnancy. All receptors derive from a female donor in good health, enrolled as a control in a pregnancy study.

The genes are TRBV5-1 and TRBJ2-3, with TRBD2 matching over 11 bases. Trimming removed 2 bases from V and 8 bases from J; junction bases left unmatched: 7. The CDR3 loop spans 15 amino acids. Germline V gene lookup returns CDR1 SGHRS and CDR2 YFSETQ. CDR3 sequence (DNA): TGCGCCAGCAGCTTCGGACTAGCGGGCCCGGGTACGCAGTATTTT. Its protein is CASSFGLAGPGTQYF.

This clone showed up just a few times. The chain is built from TRBV7-2 and TRBJ2-7; TRBD2 agrees at 7 bases. The CDR3 runs to 12 residues. Germline loops: CDR1 SGHTA, CDR2 FQGNSA. The junction had 2 bases not matched to a gene; V was cut back by 5 bases and J by 4 bases. The CDR3 bases are TGTGCCAGCAGCCCTAGCGGTTACGAGCAGTACTTC. This gives the protein CASSPSGYEQYF.

The chain recombines TRBV29-1 with TRBJ1-2; D ambiguous. Germline loops: CDR1 SQVTM, CDR2 ANQGSEA. V was cut by 6 bases and J by 1 base, with 9 bases left in between. This CDR3 has 12 residues. Here the CDR3 DNA reads TGCAGCGTCCGGGGAGATAACTATGGCTACACCTTC. Amino acid sequence: CSVRGDNYGYTF.

The chain has TRBV19 and TRBJ1-4; no clear D. Trimming removed 9 bases from V and 4 bases from J, with 9 bases in between. This CDR3 comprises 12 residues. Germline CDR1 and CDR2: LNHDA and SQIVND (reference sequence). As DNA, the CDR3 is TGTGCCAGCCGGGGTTTTAATGAAAAACTGTTTTTT. It codes for CASRGFNEKLFF. Supplemented by reference TRBV19 and TRBJ1-4, the full variable domain reads DGGITQSPKYLFRKEGQNVTLSCEQNLNHDAMYWYRQDPGQGLRLIYYSQIVNDFQKGDIAEGYSVSREKKESFPLTVTSAQKNPTAFYLCASRGFNEKLFFGSGTQLSVL.

This chain connects TRBV7-2 to TRBJ1-3; a possible D gene is TRBD1 (5 bases). CDR3 length equals 12 residues. Germline V gene lookup returns CDR1 SGHTA and CDR2 FQGNSA. V was cut by 5 bases and J by 4 bases, with 6 bases left in between. CDR3 sequence (DNA): TGTGCCAGCAGCCAGGGAGGAAACACCATATATTTT. Its protein is CASSQGGNTIYF.

V gene TRBV5-1 combines with J gene TRBJ2-7; possibly TRBD1 for D (6 bases). V was shortened by 4 bases and J by 0 bases, with 20 bases between the two germline ends. Germline CDR1 SGHRS, CDR2 YFSETQ. This CDR3 region has 17 residues. CDR3 DNA sequence: TGCGCCAGCAGCCCACTGGTGTCAGGGGCGTTCTCCTACGAGCAGTACTTC. It encodes CASSPLVSGAFSYEQYF.

This clone was observed a handful of times. The gene calls are TRBV7-9 and TRBJ1-6; D perhaps matches TRBD1 (5 bases). Deletions cut 2 bases from V and 8 bases from J, with 7 bases between. CDR3 length: 13 residues. From germline, CDR1 is SEHNR and CDR2 FQNEAQ (reference sequence). The DNA of the CDR3 is TGTGCCAGCAGCTTAATAGGGGATTCACCCCTCCACTTT. Protein product: CASSLIGDSPLHF. The whole variable domain, filled in from reference TRBV7-9 and TRBJ1-6, reads DTGVSQNPRHKITKRGQNVTFRCDPISEHNRLYWYRQTLGQGPEFLTYFQNEAQLEKSRLLSDRFSAERPKGSFSTLEIQRTEQGDSAMYLCASSLIGDSPLHFGNGTRLTVT.

This clone was seen just once. The rearrangement uses TRBV6-1 and TRBJ2-5; weak D call: TRBD1 (5 bases). V gave up 0 bases and J gave up 4 bases, with 12 bases separating them. This CDR3 is 15 amino acids long. CDR1 is MNHNS and CDR2 is SASEGT in the germline V gene. The CDR3 protein is CASSEAPRQGETQYF. The CDR3 DNA reads as TGTGCCAGCAGTGAAGCCCCCAGGCAGGGAGAGACCCAGTACTTC.

The chain has TRBV5-6 and TRBJ2-3, with D possibly matching TRBD2 (7 bases). CDR3 length: 14 amino acids. V was shortened by 0 bases and J by 6 bases, with 11 bases between the two germline ends. Germline CDR1 and CDR2: SGHDT and YYEEEE. This chain's CDR3 is CASSLVGGADTQYF. DNA for the CDR3: TGTGCCAGCAGCTTGGTGGGGGGGGCGGATACGCAGTATTTT.

The CDR3 nucleotides read TGTGCCAGCAGGGTCCCAGGGGACACTGAAGCTTTCTTT. Translation: CASRVPGDTEAFF. The chain is built from TRBV6-6 and TRBJ1-1, with a tentative D call TRBD1 (6 bases). This CDR3 has 13 amino acids. V lost 6 bases, J lost 3 bases, and 11 bases lay in between. Germline assignment: CDR1 MNHNY and CDR2 SVGAGI (reference sequence).

The CDR3 sequence: CASSSRDRGYEQYF. As DNA, the CDR3 is TGTGCCAGCAGCTCCAGGGACAGGGGCTACGAGCAGTACTTC. This chain uses TRBV5-4 with TRBJ2-7; TRBD1 matches 10 bases. V lost 3 bases to trimming and J lost 3 bases; unmatched junction nucleotides: 3. The CDR3 loop spans 14 amino acids. Per the germline V gene, CDR1 is SGHNT and CDR2 is YYREEE (reference sequence).

The chain has TRBV7-2 and TRBJ1-5, with 7 bases that match TRBD1. The J segment lost 7 bases and the V segment lost 3 bases, leaving 3 bases of the junction unmatched. Looked up from germline, CDR1 is SGHTA and CDR2 is FQGNSA. This CDR3 is built from 13 residues. CDR3 residues: CASSFTGDQPQHF. CDR3 bases: TGTGCCAGCAGCTTTACAGGGGACCAGCCCCAGCATTTT.

The chain couples TRBV6-1 to TRBJ1-5, with D unclear. The CDR3 length is 13 residues. V lost 8 bases and J 4 bases, leaving 12 bases between the germline ends. Germline CDR1 reads MNHNS; CDR2 reads SASEGT. CDR3 sequence: CASSRSWNQPQHF. CDR3 nucleotide sequence: TGTGCCAGCTCTAGGTCGTGGAATCAGCCCCAGCATTTT.

This chain connects TRBV6-5 to TRBJ2-7, with TRBD1 identical over 7 bases. This CDR3 comprises 16 residues. The J segment lost 2 bases and the V segment lost 4 bases, leaving 11 bases of the junction unmatched. Germline CDR1 reads MNHEY; CDR2 reads SVGAGI. The CDR3 loop is CASSSLSEGATYEQYF. CDR3 sequence (DNA): TGTGCCAGCAGTTCCCTATCTGAGGGGGCAACCTACGAGCAGTACTTC.

The chain employs TRBV27 and TRBJ1-2; tentative D call: TRBD1 (6 bases). Germline lookup yields CDR1 MNHEY and CDR2 SMNVEV (reference sequence). The V gene lost 5 bases and the J gene lost 5 bases, with 15 bases spanning the gap. This CDR3 has 14 amino acids. CDR3 residues: CASSRDRLAYGYTF. CDR3 DNA: TGTGCCAGCAGTCGCGACAGGCTAGCTTATGGCTACACCTTC.

In this sample, this clone turned up a few times. The V call is TRBV29-1, the J call TRBJ1-3, with D perhaps TRBD1 (6 bases). Germline CDR1 SQVTM, CDR2 ANQGSEA. The CDR3 loop spans 18 amino acids. The CDR3 DNA reads as TGCAGGAGCGGACAGAGAGGGGTCAGCCCCAACTCTGGAAACACCATATATTTT. Translating gives CRSGQRGVSPNSGNTIYF.

The chain has TRBV18 and TRBJ1-2; TRBD1 matches at 7 bases. The J segment lost 7 bases and the V segment lost 2 bases, leaving 10 bases of the junction unmatched. The CDR3 runs 15 residues. Germline loops: CDR1 KGHSH, CDR2 LQKENI. For the CDR3, the DNA is TGTGCCAGCTCACCAAGACAGGGAGTGGTGAGTGGCTACACCTTC. Its protein product is CASSPRQGVVSGYTF.

The chain recombines TRBV18 with TRBJ1-1, with 9 bases identical to TRBD1. The V segment lost 3 bases and the J segment 6 bases; nucleotides outside the gene matches: 14. The length of the CDR3 is 17 residues. In germline, CDR1 is KGHSH, CDR2 LQKENI. DNA of the CDR3: TGTGCCAGCTCACCCCGGACAGGGGCGATGTCTGGCGCTGAAGCTTTCTTT. Translated: CASSPRTGAMSGAEAFF.

V is TRBV7-9 and J is TRBJ2-1; 7 bases align to TRBD2. From germline, CDR1 is SEHNR and CDR2 FQNEAQ (reference sequence). With 0 bases clipped from V and 0 bases from J, the junction kept 5 bases outside the gene matches. CDR3 length equals 17 residues. In DNA, the CDR3 is TGTGCCAGCAGCTTAGCGTCCCTAGCGGACTCCTACAATGAGCAGTTCTTC. Its translation is CASSLASLADSYNEQFF.

The chain uses TRBV7-9 and TRBJ2-1; D is possibly TRBD2 (6 bases). Germline V lookup: CDR1 SEHNR, CDR2 FQNEAQ (reference sequence). The CDR3 runs to 17 residues. Trimming shortened V by 2 bases and J by 0 bases, and 14 bases separated the two germline ends. This CDR3 reads CASSLRGARGSYNEQFF. The CDR3 DNA follows: TGTGCCAGCAGCTTACGCGGGGCCCGTGGCTCCTACAATGAGCAGTTCTTC.